This TCR beta chain was documented in a study of beta chain features in type 1 diabetes. Study-level background: Healthy donors resembled patients in age, gender and cell yields.

Study-level points and caveats: Type 1 diabetes patients showed a moderate but significant shortening of TCRB CDR3s in all four CD4+ subsets.

Researchers reported sorting CD4+ naive, central memory, regulatory and stem cell-like memory cells via CD45RO/CCR7/CD25/CD127/CD95/CD27. Isolated RNA was reverse transcribed in full, so expressed TCRB transcripts were sequenced. Repertoires were generated with immunoSEQ multiplex PCR, while TCRdb's copy carries only in-frame clones and drops some. The data contain 200,000 to 300,000 clones, 9.5% to 13% of them singletons. In the case of this clone: Its antigen is as yet unknown.

Input material: naive CD4+ T cells from blood. The source is a man aged 30-40 years with type 1 diabetes.

The CDR3 DNA sequence: TGTGCCAGCAGTGCGAACAGGCACGGTGAGCAGTACTTC. This codes for CASSANRHGEQYF. J is TRBJ2-7 and V is TRBV2, with D tentatively TRBD1 (5 bases). The V end lost 4 bases, the J end lost 7 bases, and 14 bases lay between the germline ends. CDR1 is SNHLY and CDR2 is FYNNEI in the germline V gene. The CDR3 length is 13 residues.